The entry that follows covers one TCR beta chain sequence. Its antigen is as yet unknown. Looked up from germline, CDR1 is SGHTA and CDR2 is FQGNSA. The length of the CDR3 is 15 residues. V shed 3 bases and J 4 bases; nucleotides not matched to a gene: 7. These data are taken from a study of cytomegalovirus exposure and HLA in healthy donors. Study-level findings and limits: Later analysis found that TCR beta chains associated with HLA were more clonally expanded than other, equally common chains. In a later analysis, several top co-occurrence clusters appeared linked to parvovirus B19, influenza, CMV and Epstein-Barr virus.

PCR primers comprised 60 Vbeta and 13 Jbeta primers. Here immunoSEQ multiplex PCR was the method, and the copy in TCRdb shows in-frame clones only, minus some. Found here are 200,000 or so clones, 70% to 80% of them singletons; the top ten hold 3.5% to 4%. Donors showed nominal health when sampled, although they likely had unrecorded immune exposures. The chain combines TRBV7-2 with TRBJ2-7; TRBD1 matches 9 bases. This sequence was found in a male donor in good health and CMV-seronegative. The specimen was PBMCs. DNA for the CDR3: TGTGCCAGCAGCTTGTCACAGGGGGCGCTTTACGAGCAGTACTTC. Its translation: CASSLSQGALYEQYF.